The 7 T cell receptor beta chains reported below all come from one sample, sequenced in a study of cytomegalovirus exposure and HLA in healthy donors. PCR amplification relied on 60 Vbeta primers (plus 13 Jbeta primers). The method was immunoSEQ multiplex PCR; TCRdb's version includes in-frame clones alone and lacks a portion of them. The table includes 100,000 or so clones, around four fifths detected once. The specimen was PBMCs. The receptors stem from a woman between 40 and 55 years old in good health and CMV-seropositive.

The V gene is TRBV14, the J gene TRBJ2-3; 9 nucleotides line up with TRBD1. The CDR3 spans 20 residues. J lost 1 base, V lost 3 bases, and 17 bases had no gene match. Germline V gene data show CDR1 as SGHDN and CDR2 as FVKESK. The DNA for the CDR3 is TGTGCCAGCAGCCATAAACCGTGGGGACAGGGAATTCGGGGCACAGATACGCAGTATTTT. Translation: CASSHKPWGQGIRGTDTQYF.

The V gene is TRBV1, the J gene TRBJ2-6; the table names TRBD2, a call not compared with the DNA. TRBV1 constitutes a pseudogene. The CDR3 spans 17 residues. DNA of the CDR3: TGCACCAGCATTGGCCAGCGGGGGACCTCTGGGGCCAACGTCCTGACTTTC. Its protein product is CTSIGQRGTSGANVLTF.

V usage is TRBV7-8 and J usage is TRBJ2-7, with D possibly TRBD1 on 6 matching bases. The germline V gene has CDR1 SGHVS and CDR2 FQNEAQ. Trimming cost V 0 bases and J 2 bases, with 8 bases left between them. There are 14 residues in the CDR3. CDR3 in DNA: TGTGCCAGCAGCTTAGCGGGACAAACCTACGAGCAGTACTTC. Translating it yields CASSLAGQTYEQYF.

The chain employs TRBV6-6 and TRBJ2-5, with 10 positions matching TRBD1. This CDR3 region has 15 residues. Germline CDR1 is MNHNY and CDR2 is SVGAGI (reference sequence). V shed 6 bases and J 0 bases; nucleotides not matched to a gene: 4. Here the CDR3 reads CASRVTGGYQETQYF. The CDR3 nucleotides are TGTGCCAGCAGGGTGACAGGGGGCTACCAAGAGACCCAGTACTTC.

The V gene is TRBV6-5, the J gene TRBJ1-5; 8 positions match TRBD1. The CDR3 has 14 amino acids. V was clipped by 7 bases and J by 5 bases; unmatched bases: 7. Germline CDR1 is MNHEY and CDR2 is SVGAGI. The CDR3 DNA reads TGTGCCAGCACCGCTGGACAGGGCGATCAGCCCCAGCATTTT. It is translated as CASTAGQGDQPQHF.

CDR3 protein: CASSAGGNKETQYF. The CDR3 nucleotides read TGTGCCAGCAGTGCCGGGGGTAATAAAGAGACCCAGTACTTC. The chain links TRBV28 to TRBJ2-5; D might be TRBD2 (6 bases). Trimming pared 5 bases from V and 3 bases from J, leaving 13 bases between. The CDR3 length is 14 residues. Germline CDR1 MDHEN, CDR2 SYDVKM.

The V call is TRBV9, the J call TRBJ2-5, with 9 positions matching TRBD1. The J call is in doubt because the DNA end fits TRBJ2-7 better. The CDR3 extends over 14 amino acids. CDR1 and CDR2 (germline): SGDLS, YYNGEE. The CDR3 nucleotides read TGTGCCAGCAGCGCCGTGGACAGGGGAGACGAGCAGTACTTC. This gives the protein CASSAVDRGDEQYF.